Detailed here is one T cell receptor beta chain. The antigen is unknown. The sample originates from a study of T-cell memory formation after mild COVID-19. Whole-study findings and limits: From day 15 to 85, contracting clones were balanced between CD4 and CD8, whereas later expanders leaned toward CD4+. Prior to infection, memory already included some responding clones, suggesting cross-reactive memory joined.

The germline V gene encodes CDR1 SQVTM and CDR2 ANQGSEA. With V trimmed by 8 bases and J by 3 bases, 6 bases remained unmatched. The CDR3 has 13 residues. A single record per CDR3 protein comes from TCRdb applying MiXCR to the 5' RACE reads. The table includes around 410,000 distinct CDR3 sequences, about 22% detected once. This receptor was identified in an adult woman who had mild COVID-19 (a few samples of this study predate the infection). Cell type and time point are not known. Sequenced material: PBMCs or a T cell subset sorted from them (not recorded which). The genes are TRBV29-1 and TRBJ2-3; 9 nucleotides line up with TRBD2. As DNA, the CDR3 is TGCAGCTCAATGGCGGGGGGGACAGATACGCAGTATTTT. Translation: CSSMAGGTDTQYF.